This entry features one T cell receptor (beta chain) sequence. Under the authors' procedure: The assay estimated nucleated cells by amplifying reference gene primers. Profiling relied on immunoSEQ multiplex PCR, and the TCRdb table lists in-frame clones only, not all of them. That table furnishes V, J and clone size, whereas the DNA furnished D and trimming. The sample holds approximately 240,000 clones; roughly four fifths are singletons and the top ten take 3%. This entry belongs to a study of blood T cell repertoires in COVID-19. Turning to the study itself: Samples representing acute and convalescent COVID-19 were sourced from the United States, Italy and Spain. T cells, B-cell-depleted T cells, or PBMCs supplied cDNA or gDNA.

The sample taken for sequencing was peripheral blood. This clonotype was obtained from a woman aged 25 to 39 who had recovered from COVID-19.

DNA for the CDR3: TGTGCCAGCAGGACTAGCGGGTTAGTCGGGGAGCTGTTTTTT. This gives the protein CASRTSGLVGELFF. The chain joins TRBV3-1 (or the pseudogene TRBV3-2) to TRBJ2-2, with 10 bases aligning to TRBD2. The CDR3 runs to 14 residues. V was pared by 6 bases and J by 7 bases, with 5 bases of the junction left unmatched. Germline CDR1 and CDR2: LGHDT and YNNKEL (reference sequence).